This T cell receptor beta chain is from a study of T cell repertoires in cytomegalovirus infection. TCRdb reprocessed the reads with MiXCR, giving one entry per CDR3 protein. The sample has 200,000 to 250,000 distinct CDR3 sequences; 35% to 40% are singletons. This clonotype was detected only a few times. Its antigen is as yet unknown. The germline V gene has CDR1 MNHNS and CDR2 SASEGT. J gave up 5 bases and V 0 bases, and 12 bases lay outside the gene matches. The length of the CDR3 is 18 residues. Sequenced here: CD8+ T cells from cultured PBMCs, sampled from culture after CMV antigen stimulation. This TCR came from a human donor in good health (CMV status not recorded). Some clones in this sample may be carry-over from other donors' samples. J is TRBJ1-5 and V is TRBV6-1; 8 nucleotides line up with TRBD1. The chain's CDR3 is CASSEALLSGGEDQPQHF. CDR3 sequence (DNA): TGTGCCAGCAGTGAAGCACTTCTATCAGGGGGCGAAGATCAGCCCCAGCATTTT.